This T cell receptor beta chain was sequenced for a study of T-cell memory formation after mild COVID-19 listed by TCRdb under 2021. The study in broad terms: TCR sequence clusters from the two donors were found to be largely donor specific. Longitudinal TCRalpha and TCRbeta repertoire sequencing tracked T-cell clones expanding and contracting after mild COVID-19 in a couple of donors. The cohort was made up of two young adult volunteers, one female and one male, who were previously healthy. Broader findings and caveats from the paper: Balanced CD4/CD8 phenotypes were observed for clones contracting from day 15 to 85, whereas a bias towards CD4+ was observed for a second wave of clones expanding from day 15 to 37. Contracting CD4+ clones appeared mostly in the CM and EM memory subsets, whereas CD8+ clones were enriched in EMRA. The second-wave clones that peaked on day 37 were not confirmed to be SARS-CoV-2 specific. The detection of some responding clones in pre-infection memory suggests that pre-existing cross-reactive memory T cells joined the SARS-CoV-2 response. Only a couple of mild cases were covered in the study, and larger cohorts including severe cases with pre-infection samples were considered necessary.

Ficoll-Paque density gradient centrifugation was used to isolate PBMCs. The instrument was an Illumina NovaSeq 6000. cDNA libraries for TCRalpha and TCRbeta were prepared by 5'RACE using constant-segment primers, with sample barcodes and unique molecular identifiers added. RNA was extracted from every sample with Trizol reagent. Library amplification was performed in two PCR steps, and a second sample barcode and Illumina TruSeq adapters were introduced in the second step. Libraries were sequenced on an Illumina NovaSeq with 2 x 150 bp paired-end reads. The authors' pipeline ran thus. With migec v1.2.7, reads were demultiplexed and then collapsed into UMI-guided consensus sequences. With mixcr v2.1.11, UMI consensuses were aligned to TRA and TRB V and J templates and assembled into clonotypes. A clonotype was counted as expanded or contracted only when both edgeR and NoisET called the clonotype significant, with the noise models trained on biological replicates. edgeR calls used a false discovery rate-adjusted p below 0.01 and a log2 fold-change threshold of 1. As an exploratory analysis of dynamics, max-normalized trajectories of the 1000 most abundant clonotypes were examined by PCA with hierarchical clustering. Separately sequenced CD4+ and CD8+ repertoires were used to assign a CD4 or CD8 phenotype to each responding clone. The public sequencing data were trimmed at Q25 with fastp and processed into clonotypes with MiXCR by TCRdb, which kept only in-frame beta chains. Rows are combined by CDR3 protein, so each entry shows the most common genes and DNA. TCRdb, not the original authors, processed these V and J calls. For this sample the table gives about 400,000 distinct CDR3 sequences, of which about 25% were detected only once. In total, the top ten clones hold around 14% of the sample.

V is cut by 7 bases and J by 6 bases, and the space between the germline ends is 16 bases. Reading the germline V gene gives CDR1 MNHEY and CDR2 SVGAGI. Including cysteine and phenylalanine, the CDR3 has 14 amino acids. Of the read, only the CDR3 DNA is kept; its 42 bases are in frame from base 1. Details on this clonotype: The clone's antigen remains unknown. The input lacks base qualities; no much larger clone sits a single base away.

The chain was built from TRBV6-5 and TRBJ1-5; the D gene lacks a confident call. The sequenced sample was PBMCs or a T cell subset sorted from them (not recorded which). The sequence was obtained from an adult woman who had mild COVID-19 (a few samples of this study predate the infection). The sample titles of this study are shuffled in the database, so cell type and time point are left out; the donor was told from shared clones. Here the CDR3 is given as CASTITRGGQPQHF. The DNA reads as follows: TGTGCCAGCACCATAACTCGGGGAGGTCAGCCCCAGCATTTT.